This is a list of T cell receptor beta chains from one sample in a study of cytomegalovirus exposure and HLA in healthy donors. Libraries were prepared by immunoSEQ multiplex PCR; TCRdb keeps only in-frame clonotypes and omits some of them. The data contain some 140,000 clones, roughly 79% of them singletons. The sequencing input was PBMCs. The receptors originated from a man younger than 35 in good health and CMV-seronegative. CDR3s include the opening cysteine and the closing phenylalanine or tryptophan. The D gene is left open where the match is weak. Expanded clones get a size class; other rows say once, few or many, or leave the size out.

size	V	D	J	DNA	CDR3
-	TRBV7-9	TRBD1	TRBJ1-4	TGTGCCAGCAGACACACGGGACAGGGAGATGAAAAACTGTTTTTT	CASRHTGQGDEKLFF
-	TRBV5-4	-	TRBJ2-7	TGTGCCAGCAGCTTGGGGCAGACGGGCTACGAGCAGTACTTC	CASSLGQTGYEQYF
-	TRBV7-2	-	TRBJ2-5	TGTGCCAGCAGCTTAGGGGGGGGGCCCCAAGAGACCCAGTACTTC	CASSLGGGPQETQYF
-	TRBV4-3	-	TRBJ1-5	TGCGCCAGCAGCCAAGACGTATATACAGGGCGCAATCAGCCCCAGCATTTT	CASSQDVYTGRNQPQHF
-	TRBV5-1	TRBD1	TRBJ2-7	TGCGCCAGCAGCTTGGTCCGGGACAGGTGGGACGAGCAGTACTTC	CASSLVRDRWDEQYF
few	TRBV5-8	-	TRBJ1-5	TGTGCCAGCAGCTTATGGTCCCGAAGCCTGCATCAGCCCCAGCATTTT	CASSLWSRSLHQPQHF
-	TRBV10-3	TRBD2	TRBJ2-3	TGTGCCATCAGTGGGGCTAGCGGGGGGGCAGATACGCAGTATTTT	CAISGASGGADTQYF
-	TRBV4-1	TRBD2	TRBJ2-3	TGCGCCAGCAGCCAAAATGGACTAGCGGGGGGAACTTACACAGATACGCAGTATTTT	CASSQNGLAGGTYTDTQYF
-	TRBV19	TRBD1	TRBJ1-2	TGTGCCAGTAGAGGGGACAGGGGGCTGAACTATGGCTACACCTTC	CASRGDRGLNYGYTF
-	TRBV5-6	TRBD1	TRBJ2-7	TGTGCCAGCAGCCCGGACAGGGATGTGCACGAGCAGTACTTC	CASSPDRDVHEQYF
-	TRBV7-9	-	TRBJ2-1	TGTGCCAGCAGCCAACGGACTTCGCAGTTCTTC	CASSQRTSQFF
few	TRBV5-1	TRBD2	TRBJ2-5	TGCGCCAGCAGCTTCGCTAGCGGGGGCCAAGAGACCCAGTACTTC	CASSFASGGQETQYF
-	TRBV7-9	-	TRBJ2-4	TGTGCCAGCAGCTTATCGCGACAGGGCCAGGGGGGCAAAAACATTCAGTACTTC	CASSLSRQGQGGKNIQYF
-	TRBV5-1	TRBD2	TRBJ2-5	TGCGCCAGCAGCCTACGGACTAGCGGGGCGATCCAAGAGACCCAGTACTTC	CASSLRTSGAIQETQYF
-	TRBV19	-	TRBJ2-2	TGTGCCAGTAACACAAACACCGGGGAGCTGTTTTTT	CASNTNTGELFF
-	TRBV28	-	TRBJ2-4	TGTGCCAGCAGTGACGGGGGGCCCATAAACAGTCAGTACTTC	CASSDGGPINSQYF
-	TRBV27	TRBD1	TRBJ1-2	TGTGCCAGCAGTTCCCGGGACAGGGGGAATGGCTACACCTTC	CASSSRDRGNGYTF
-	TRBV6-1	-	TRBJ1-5	TGTGCCAGCAGTGAAAGAGATGGGCCCCAGCATTTT	CASSERDGPQHF
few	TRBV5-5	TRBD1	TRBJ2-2	TGTGCCAGCAGCGAAGACAGGGGCTGGAACACCGGGGAGCTGTTTTTT	CASSEDRGWNTGELFF
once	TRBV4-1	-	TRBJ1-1	TGCGCCAGCAGCCTCCGGGGGAGCACTGAAGCTTTCTTT	CASSLRGSTEAFF
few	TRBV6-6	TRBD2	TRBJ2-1	TGTGCCGCTCAGCGGGGGGAGGGCTACAATGAGCAGTTCTTC	CAAQRGEGYNEQFF
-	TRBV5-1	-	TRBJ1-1	TGCGCCAGCAGCTCGGTGGGGCTCCTCAACCCTCCAGCTTTCTTT	CASSSVGLLNPPAFF
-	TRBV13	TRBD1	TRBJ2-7	TGTGCCAGCAGTCTCTTCGACAGGGACTACGAGCAGTACTTC	CASSLFDRDYEQYF
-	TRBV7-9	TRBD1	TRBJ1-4	TGTGCCAGCAGCTTGCAACCGGGACAGGGTTTTGAAAAACTGTTTTTT	CASSLQPGQGFEKLFF
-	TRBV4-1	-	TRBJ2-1	TGCGCCAGCAGCCCTTTCGGCAATGAGCAGTTCTTC	CASSPFGNEQFF
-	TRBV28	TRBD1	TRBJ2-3	TGTGCCAGCAGTTCCGGGACAGGGAGAGGTGGGACAGATACGCAGTATTTT	CASSSGTGRGGTDTQYF
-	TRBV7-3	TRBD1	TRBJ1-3	TGTGCCAGCAGCTTAACTGCGGGACAGGGGTCTGGAAACACCATATATTTT	CASSLTAGQGSGNTIYF
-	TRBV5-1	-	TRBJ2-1	TGCGCCAGCAGCTTCCAGGCTGGCTCCTACAATGAGCAGTTCTTC	CASSFQAGSYNEQFF
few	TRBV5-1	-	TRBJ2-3	TGCGCCAGCAGCTTGAGACTAGGAACAGATACGCAGTATTTT	CASSLRLGTDTQYF
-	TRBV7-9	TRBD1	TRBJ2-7	TGTGCCAGCAGCCCCCAGGGGGCCTACGAGCAGTACTTC	CASSPQGAYEQYF
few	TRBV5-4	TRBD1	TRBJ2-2	TGTGCCAGCAGCATCGACAGGGCCCGGGAGCTGTTTTTT	CASSIDRARELFF
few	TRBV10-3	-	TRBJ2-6	TGTGCCATCAGTGAAGGGTATGGGGCTGGGGCCAACGGCCTGACTTTC	CAISEGYGAGANGLTF
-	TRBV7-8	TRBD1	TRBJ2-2	TGTGCCAGCAGCTTCCGGGGGTTGGGGGACAGGGTGCCCGGGGAGCTGTTTTTT	CASSFRGLGDRVPGELFF
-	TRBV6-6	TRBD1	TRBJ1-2	TGTGCCAGCAGTTTCACCGGGACAGGGTCCCTCTATGGCTACACCTTC	CASSFTGTGSLYGYTF
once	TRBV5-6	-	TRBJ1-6	TGTGCCAGCAGCGTAGCGGCAGGATCACCCCTCCACTTT	CASSVAAGSPLHF
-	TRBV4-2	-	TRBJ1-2	TGTGCCAGCAGCCAAGACCCGGGACTCCTAGGGGACTATGGCTACACCTTC	CASSQDPGLLGDYGYTF
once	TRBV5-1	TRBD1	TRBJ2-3	TGCGCCAGCAGCTCGGGACAGACGGGCGCAGATACGCAGTATTTT	CASSSGQTGADTQYF
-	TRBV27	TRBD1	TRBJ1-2	TGTGCCAGCACTGACAGGGTGGGAACCGGAGGCTACACCTTC	CASTDRVGTGGYTF
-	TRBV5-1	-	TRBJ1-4	TGCGCCAGTTCAGGAGGGGGGGCGGATGAAAAACTGTTTTTT	CASSGGGADEKLFF
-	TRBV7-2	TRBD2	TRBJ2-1	TGTGCCAGCAGCCCCTCCCCCGGGACTAGCGGGGGGGGTGAGCAGTTCTTC	CASSPSPGTSGGGEQFF
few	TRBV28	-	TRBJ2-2	TGTGCCAGCAGCCCAGGACAGAGTAACGGGGAGCTGTTTTTT	CASSPGQSNGELFF
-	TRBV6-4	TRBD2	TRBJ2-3	TGTGCCAGCAGCACCCAGGGAGGGACAGATACGCAGTATTTT	CASSTQGGTDTQYF
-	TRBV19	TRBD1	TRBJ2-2	TGTGCCAGTAGTGTACAGGGGGCTTCGACCGGGGAGCTGTTTTTT	CASSVQGASTGELFF
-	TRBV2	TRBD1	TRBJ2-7	TGTGCCAGCAGTGCGACAGGGACCCCCTACGAGCAGTACTTC	CASSATGTPYEQYF
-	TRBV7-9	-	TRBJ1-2	TGTGCCAGCAACTACCCCAGACACGATAGGGGCTATGGCTACACCTTC	CASNYPRHDRGYGYTF
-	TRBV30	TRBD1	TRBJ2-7	TGTGCCTGGAGCACCGGGACAGGGTTTAACGAGCAGTACTTC	CAWSTGTGFNEQYF
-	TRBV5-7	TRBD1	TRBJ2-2	TGTGCCAGCAGCTCCCCGGGACAGGGGGCCGGGGAGCTGTTTTTT	CASSSPGQGAGELFF
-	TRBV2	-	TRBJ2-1	TGTGCCAGCAGTGAAGGCCCCTCAGGGTACAATGAGCAGTTCTTC	CASSEGPSGYNEQFF
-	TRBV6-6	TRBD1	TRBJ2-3	TGTGCCAGCAGTTATTCGGGACAGCGATACACAGATACGCAGTATTTT	CASSYSGQRYTDTQYF
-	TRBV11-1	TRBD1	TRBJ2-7	TGTGCCAGCAGCTTAAAACCGACCAGGACAGGCCACGAGCAGTACTTC	CASSLKPTRTGHEQYF
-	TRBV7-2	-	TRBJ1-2	TGTGCCAGCAGCTTAGCGCTGGGCGACTATGGCTACACCTTC	CASSLALGDYGYTF
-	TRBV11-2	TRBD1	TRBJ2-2	TGTGCCAGCAGCCGGAATACAGGGGGCACCGGGGAGCTGTTTTTT	CASSRNTGGTGELFF
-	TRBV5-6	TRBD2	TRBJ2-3	TGTGCCAGCAGCCCCGGGACTAGCGGCACAGATACGCAGTATTTT	CASSPGTSGTDTQYF
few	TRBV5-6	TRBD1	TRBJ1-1	TGTGCCAGCAGCTCGTGGGACAGCCTGAACACTGAAGCTTTCTTT	CASSSWDSLNTEAFF
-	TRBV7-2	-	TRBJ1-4	TGTGCCAGCAGCCCTCAGGGGACAACTAATGAAAAACTGTTTTTT	CASSPQGTTNEKLFF
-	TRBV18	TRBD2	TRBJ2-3	TGTGCCAGCTCACCAATGCAGCGGGGGAGCACAGATACGCAGTATTTT	CASSPMQRGSTDTQYF
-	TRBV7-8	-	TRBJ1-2	TGTGCCAGCAGCTTACGACTAGGGGAAAGTGGCTATGGCTACACCTTC	CASSLRLGESGYGYTF
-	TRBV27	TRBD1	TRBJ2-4	TGTGCCAGCAGCCCTATAATGCCCCCGGGACAGGGGGGGGACATTCAGTACTTC	CASSPIMPPGQGGDIQYF
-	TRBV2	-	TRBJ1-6	TGTGCCCAATGCGGGGCAGATAATTCACCCCTCCACTTT	CAQCGADNSPLHF